This T cell receptor beta chain is from a study of shared clonotypes between healthy human individuals. Produced via immunoSEQ multiplex PCR; TCRdb's table is partial and in-frame only. The repertoire includes about 2.3 million clones, 92% of them detected once, and 0.37% sits in the top ten. Germline values: CDR1 MNHNY, CDR2 SVGAGI (reference sequence). CDR3 length equals 11 residues. Trimming left V 6 bases short and J 4 bases short, with 6 bases between. What was sequenced was naive CD4+ T cells from PBMCs. Subset denoted: CD45RA+ positively selected. The chain combines TRBV6-6 with TRBJ2-5; D unclear. The sequence was collected from a young man in good health. Some clones in this sample may be carry-over from other donors' samples. CDR3 nucleotides: TGTGCCAGCAGCATTGGAGAGACCCAGTACTTC. Its protein product is CASSIGETQYF.